The clone carrying this T cell receptor beta chain was seen only a few times. Its antigen is unidentified. The record originates from a study of cytomegalovirus exposure and HLA in healthy donors. Study-level findings and limits: The availability of immune exposure information extended only to CMV serostatus.

Looked up from germline, CDR1 is SGDLS and CDR2 is YYNGEE. With V trimmed by 2 bases and J by 6 bases, 7 bases remained unmatched. The CDR3 runs 16 residues. The PCR made use of 60 Vbeta and 13 Jbeta primers. Generated by immunoSEQ multiplex PCR, the TCRdb table keeps only in-frame clones and is missing some. The table lists some 120,000 clones, under 85% of them singletons. The receptor comes from a woman between 45 and 60 years old in good health and CMV-seropositive. The chain has TRBV9 and TRBJ2-2; TRBD1 aligns across 10 bases. Material for sequencing was PBMCs. DNA for the CDR3: TGTGCCAGCAGCGTTGAAGGGACAGGGGTTTCCGGGGAGCTGTTTTTT. Translating gives CASSVEGTGVSGELFF.